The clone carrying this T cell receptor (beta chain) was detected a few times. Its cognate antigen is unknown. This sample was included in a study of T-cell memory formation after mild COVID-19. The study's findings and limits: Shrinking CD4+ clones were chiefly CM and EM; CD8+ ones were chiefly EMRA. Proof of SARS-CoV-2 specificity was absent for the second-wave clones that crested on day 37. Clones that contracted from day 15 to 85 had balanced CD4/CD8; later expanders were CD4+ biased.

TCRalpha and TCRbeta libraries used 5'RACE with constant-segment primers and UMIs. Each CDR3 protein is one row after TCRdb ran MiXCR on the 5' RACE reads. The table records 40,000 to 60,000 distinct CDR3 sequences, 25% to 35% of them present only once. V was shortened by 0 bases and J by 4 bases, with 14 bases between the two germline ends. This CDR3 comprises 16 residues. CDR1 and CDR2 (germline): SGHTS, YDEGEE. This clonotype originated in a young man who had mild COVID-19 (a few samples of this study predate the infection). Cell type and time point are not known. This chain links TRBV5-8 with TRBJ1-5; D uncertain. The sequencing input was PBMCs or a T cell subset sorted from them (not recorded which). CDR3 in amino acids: CASSLGTGLWNQPQHF. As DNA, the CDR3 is TGTGCCAGCAGCTTGGGTACTGGGCTGTGGAATCAGCCCCAGCATTTT. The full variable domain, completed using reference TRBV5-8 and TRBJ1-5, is EAGVTQSPTHLIKTRGQQATLRCSPISGHTSVYWYQQALGLGLQFLLWYDEGEERNRGNFPPRFSGRQFPNYSSELNVNALELEDSALYLCASSLGTGLWNQPQHFGDGTRLSIL.